This section outlines one T cell receptor (beta chain) sequence together with its context. The sample belongs to a study of shared clonotypes between healthy human individuals. Data came from immunoSEQ multiplex PCR; TCRdb stores just in-frame clones and leaves some out. Of about 2 million clones in the sample, about 95% were seen once. Naive CD8 cells, CD45RO-negative and positively selected for CCR7, excluded terminally differentiated effector memory CD45RA+ cells. Healthy and HIV-negative, the adult donors had no recent acute infections or vaccinations. The CDR3 length is 14 residues. V was cut by 1 base and J by 3 bases, with 11 bases left in between. Germline V lookup: CDR1 SGHRS, CDR2 YFSETQ.

The rearrangement joins TRBV5-1 to TRBJ2-7; no definite D call. This receptor was taken from a man in his late teens or twenties in good health. Specimen: naive CD8+ T cells sorted from blood. The CDR3 nucleotides are TGCGCCAGCAGCTTGCCCACAGAGGTCTACGAGCAGTACTTC. Amino acid sequence: CASSLPTEVYEQYF.